This TCR beta chain was recovered during a study of T-cell memory formation after mild COVID-19. CDR3 length: 13 amino acids. V lost 3 bases and J lost 5, with 10 bases in between. Germline CDR1 reads SGHDN; CDR2 reads FVKESK. TCRdb re-called the 5' RACE reads through MiXCR, storing one row per CDR3 protein. This sample yields some 300,000 distinct CDR3 sequences, of which 20% to 25% are seen a single time; around 20% belongs to the top ten. The chain recombines TRBV14 with TRBJ1-1, with D hard to call. Sequenced: PBMCs or a T cell subset sorted from them (not recorded which). The TCR sequence derives from a man aged 18 to 30 who had mild COVID-19 (a few samples of this study predate the infection). Cell type and time point are not known. CDR3 in DNA: TGTGCCAGCAGCCAGATAAGGGTAACTGAAGCTTTCTTT. Translating gives CASSQIRVTEAFF. Drawing the rest from reference TRBV14 and TRBJ1-1, the complete variable domain is EAGVTQFPSHSVIEKGQTVTLRCDPISGHDNLYWYRRVMGKEIKFLLHFVKESKQDESGMPNNRFLAERTGGTYSTLKVQPAELEDSGVYFCASSQIRVTEAFFGQGTRLTVV.